A selection of T cell receptor beta chains follows, all from one sample in a study of identical twins. TCRdb re-called the 5' RACE reads through MiXCR, storing one row per CDR3 protein. The table includes a few hundred thousand distinct CDR3 sequences, 9.5% to 10% detected once. This sample also belongs to another study, concerning yellow fever vaccine responses in identical twins.

Sequencing was carried out using PBMCs. These receptors originate from a woman aged 18-29 years in good health. Both conserved end residues are part of each CDR3.

V gene: TRBV7-8; J gene: TRBJ2-7; CDR3 protein: CASSSLKLAESYEQYF
V gene: TRBV14; J gene: TRBJ2-1; CDR3 protein: CASSQIFRTGRYNEQFF
V gene: TRBV7-2; J gene: TRBJ1-2; CDR3 protein: CASSPPARGRGGYTF
V gene: TRBV5-4; J gene: TRBJ1-1; CDR3 protein: CASSSIENTEAFF
V gene: TRBV5-1; J gene: TRBJ2-7; CDR3 protein: CASSLERDYYEQYF
V gene: TRBV5-1; J gene: TRBJ2-7; CDR3 protein: CASSPLRTVPLSSYEQYF
V gene: TRBV5-4; J gene: TRBJ2-2; CDR3 protein: CASSQQPYTGELFF
V gene: TRBV5-6; J gene: TRBJ2-7; CDR3 protein: CAISPGMSYEQYF
V gene: TRBV5-1; J gene: TRBJ2-1; CDR3 protein: CASSSSSGTYNEQFF
V gene: TRBV20-1; J gene: TRBJ2-3; CDR3 protein: CSATPLDRASTDTEYF
V gene: TRBV27; J gene: TRBJ2-1; CDR3 protein: CASSPTPGTAIYNEQFF
V gene: TRBV20-1; J gene: TRBJ2-6; CDR3 protein: CSAEGRPGANVLTF
V gene: TRBV12-3/TRBV12-4; J gene: TRBJ2-2; CDR3 protein: CASSLLLGENTGELFF
V gene: TRBV5-1; J gene: TRBJ2-2; CDR3 protein: CASSLVQSTGELFF
V gene: TRBV7-9; J gene: TRBJ2-1; CDR3 protein: CASSPPSGTSELYEQFF
V gene: TRBV5-1; J gene: TRBJ2-1; CDR3 protein: CASSLWGAGINEQFF
V gene: TRBV29-1; J gene: TRBJ2-2; CDR3 protein: CSVAESTGELFF
V gene: TRBV29-1; J gene: TRBJ2-7; CDR3 protein: CSVDAGGPGEQYF
V gene: TRBV29-1; J gene: TRBJ2-1; CDR3 protein: CSVVTPRSYNEQFF
V gene: TRBV28; J gene: TRBJ2-1; CDR3 protein: CASRPRGKRYNEQFF
V gene: TRBV29-1; J gene: TRBJ2-3; CDR3 protein: CSGDTDTQYF
V gene: TRBV7-2; J gene: TRBJ2-3; CDR3 protein: CASSASLAGGLTDTQYF
V gene: TRBV12-3/TRBV12-4; J gene: TRBJ2-3; CDR3 protein: CASSFGVGVSTDTQYF
V gene: TRBV28; J gene: TRBJ2-1; CDR3 protein: CASSTTPGAGDSDEQFF
V gene: TRBV7-9; J gene: TRBJ1-1; CDR3 protein: CASSLVTENTEAFF
V gene: TRBV3-1; J gene: TRBJ1-6; CDR3 protein: CASSQFQGDNSPLHF
V gene: TRBV4-3; J gene: TRBJ2-6; CDR3 protein: CASSQDYEGRYSGANVLTF
V gene: TRBV28; J gene: TRBJ2-2; CDR3 protein: CASSTGGYSDTGELFF
V gene: TRBV29-1; J gene: TRBJ1-1; CDR3 protein: CSGTAGTGGTEAFF
V gene: TRBV20-1; J gene: TRBJ2-1; CDR3 protein: CSASPRGGKGYEQFF
V gene: TRBV12-3/TRBV12-4; J gene: TRBJ1-1; CDR3 protein: CASNKQGNTEAFF
V gene: TRBV6-2/TRBV6-3; J gene: TRBJ2-7; CDR3 protein: CASSYPPHEQYF
V gene: TRBV28; J gene: TRBJ1-5; CDR3 protein: CASRPTRSNQPQHF
V gene: TRBV14; J gene: TRBJ1-1; CDR3 protein: CASSRGWWGNTEAFF
V gene: TRBV7-3; J gene: TRBJ2-7; CDR3 protein: CASSSGLDEQYF
V gene: TRBV12-3/TRBV12-4; J gene: TRBJ2-4; CDR3 protein: CASSLWDADFQYF
V gene: TRBV5-1; J gene: TRBJ2-7; CDR3 protein: CASSPKTGGGNEQYF
V gene: TRBV6-5; J gene: TRBJ2-7; CDR3 protein: CASSYSGRSSYEQYF
V gene: TRBV28; J gene: TRBJ2-7; CDR3 protein: CAREGPSGSCEQYF
V gene: TRBV6-1; J gene: TRBJ2-1; CDR3 protein: CASSTPGQSSYNEQFF
V gene: TRBV20-1; J gene: TRBJ2-1; CDR3 protein: CSARTSGSEQFF
V gene: TRBV5-4; J gene: TRBJ1-2; CDR3 protein: CASSHPRDRVDYGYTF
V gene: TRBV29-1; J gene: TRBJ2-1; CDR3 protein: CSVEDRLAGELDNEQFF
V gene: TRBV6-2/TRBV6-3; J gene: TRBJ2-3; CDR3 protein: CASSYSQTGTSGRTSYTDTQYF
V gene: TRBV6-4; J gene: TRBJ2-5; CDR3 protein: CASSDPSQIIMTKETQYF